This note documents a single TCR beta chain sequence. Its antigen is as yet unknown. Some clones are missing from TCRdb's copy, which holds only in-frame ones; the method was immunoSEQ multiplex PCR. Among around 350,000 clones listed, 70% to 90% were seen once. The sample belongs to a study of cytomegalovirus exposure and HLA in healthy donors. Study-wide results and caveats: Most TCR sequences were seen very rarely across donors, but some public TCRs occurred in many. In vitro work confirmed that three CMV-associated chains recognize CMV antigens. There were over 150 TCR beta chains listed as cytomegalovirus-associated. In a later analysis, first-cohort TCR clusters were found to tend to co-occur in the 100 to 150 validation repertoires.

This TCR was sampled from a woman younger than 30 in good health and CMV-seronegative. The material sequenced was PBMCs.

The CDR3 DNA is TGTGCCACCAGCAGCGAGAGCGGGCGGGAGACCCAGTACTTC. Translation: CATSSESGRETQYF. V and J are TRBV15 and TRBJ2-5, with D possibly being TRBD2 (6 bases). The germline V gene has CDR1 LNHNV and CDR2 YYDKDF (reference sequence). V was trimmed by 3 bases and J by 5 bases, leaving 13 bases between them. The CDR3 consists of 14 residues.